These 8 T cell receptor beta chains were sequenced from one sample in a study of blood T cell repertoires in COVID-19. Measured with immunoSEQ multiplex PCR; TCRdb has only the in-frame clones, and not every one. The data hold roughly 250,000 clones, with 84% observed a single time. The sequenced sample consisted of peripheral blood. These receptors were taken from a human donor in a cohort sampled during active COVID-19.

In its sample, this clone was seen many times. This chain uses TRBV28 with TRBJ1-1; 7 bases are shared with TRBD1. V lost 3 bases and J lost 1; bases outside the gene matches: 2. The CDR3 totals 14 residues. Germline V gene lookup returns CDR1 MDHEN and CDR2 SYDVKM. The CDR3 bases are TGTGCCAGCAGTTTGGGACAGAAGAACACTGAAGCTTTCTTT. This gives the protein CASSLGQKNTEAFF.

The genes are TRBV9 and TRBJ2-5; 7 bases map to TRBD1. From germline, CDR1 is SGDLS and CDR2 YYNGEE. V was pared by 3 bases and J by 4 bases, with 9 bases of the junction left unmatched. The CDR3 consists of 15 residues. The CDR3 bases are TGTGCCAGCAGCGACCCTCGGGACAGTCGAGAGACCCAGTACTTC. The encoded protein is CASSDPRDSRETQYF.

V and J are TRBV29-1 and TRBJ2-5, with 8 bases fitting TRBD2. Losses at the gene ends were 6 bases for V and 3 bases for J; bases not matched to a gene: 6. This CDR3 comprises 13 residues. CDR1 SQVTM and CDR2 ANQGSEA come from the germline V gene. CDR3 residues: CSVPGGPKETQYF. The CDR3 nucleotides read TGCAGCGTGCCGGGGGGGCCTAAAGAGACCCAGTACTTC.

This sequence joins TRBV28 and TRBJ1-2; 8 bases map to TRBD1. This CDR3 has 15 amino acids. Germline values: CDR1 MDHEN, CDR2 SYDVKM. The ends lost 8 bases at V and 4 bases at J; junction bases unmatched: 12. The CDR3 here is CASSTGEQIPYGYTF. In DNA form, the CDR3 reads TGTGCCAGCTCGACAGGGGAGCAAATACCCTATGGCTACACCTTC.

The chain is built from TRBV6-6 and TRBJ2-7, with 12 bases aligning to TRBD2. The CDR3 is 15 amino acids. J was trimmed by 4 bases and V by 0 bases; bases with no gene match: 1. Germline CDR1 reads MNHNY; CDR2 reads SVGAGI (reference sequence). CDR3 coding DNA: TGTGCCAGCAGTTACTCTACTAGCGGGAGGTACGAGCAGTACTTC. Encoded protein: CASSYSTSGRYEQYF.

The sample holds many counts of this clone. The chain links TRBV18 to TRBJ2-7; TRBD1 matches 9 bases. The germline V gene encodes CDR1 KGHSH and CDR2 LQKENI. This CDR3 contains 15 residues. V shed 8 bases, J shed 1 base, and the junction held 9 bases outside the gene matches. Here the CDR3 reads CASHTTGTGSYEQYF. CDR3 DNA: TGTGCCAGCCACACCACCGGGACAGGGTCCTACGAGCAGTACTTC.

The chain uses TRBV10-1 and TRBJ2-1, with 7 bases fitting TRBD2. Trimming cost V 2 bases and J 4 bases; bases outside gene matches: 8. CDR1 is WNHNN and CDR2 is SYGVQD in the germline V gene (reference sequence). The CDR3 contains 16 residues. Here the CDR3 reads CASSEGAGRGYNEQFF. In DNA form, the CDR3 reads TGCGCCAGCAGTGAGGGAGCGGGGAGAGGTTACAATGAGCAGTTCTTC.

The chain combines TRBV3-1 (or the pseudogene TRBV3-2) with TRBJ2-5; 8 nucleotides match TRBD1. V dropped 3 bases and J dropped 4; count of bases not matched to a gene: 4. This CDR3 comprises 14 residues. The germline gives CDR1 LGHDT, CDR2 YNNKEL (reference sequence). The CDR3 spells CASSQDRAGETQYF. Written as DNA, the CDR3 is TGTGCCAGCAGCCAGGACAGGGCTGGAGAGACCCAGTACTTC.